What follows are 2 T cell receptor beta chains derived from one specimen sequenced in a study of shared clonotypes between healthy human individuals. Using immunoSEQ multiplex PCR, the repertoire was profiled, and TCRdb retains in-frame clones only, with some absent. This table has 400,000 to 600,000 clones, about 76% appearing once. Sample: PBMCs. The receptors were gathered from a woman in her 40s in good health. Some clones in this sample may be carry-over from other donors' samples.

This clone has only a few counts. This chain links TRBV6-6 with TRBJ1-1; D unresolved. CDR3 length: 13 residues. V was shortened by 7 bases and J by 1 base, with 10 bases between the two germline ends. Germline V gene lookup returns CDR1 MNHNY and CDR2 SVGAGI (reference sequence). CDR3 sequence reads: CASTTTENTEAFF. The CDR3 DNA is TGTGCCAGCACCACTACGGAGAACACTGAAGCTTTCTTT.

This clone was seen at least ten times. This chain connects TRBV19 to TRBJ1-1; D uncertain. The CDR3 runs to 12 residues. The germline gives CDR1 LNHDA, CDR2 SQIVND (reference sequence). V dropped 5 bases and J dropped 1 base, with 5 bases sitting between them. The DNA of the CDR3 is TGTGCCAGTAGTGTTTGGAACACTGAAGCTTTCTTT. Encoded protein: CASSVWNTEAFF.